Below, 17 T cell receptor beta chains from the same sample are listed, as sequenced in a study of shared clonotypes between healthy human individuals. Positively selected for CCR7, the CD45RO-negative cells used as naive CD8 cells excluded terminally differentiated effector memory CD45RA+ cells. Here immunoSEQ multiplex PCR was the method, and the copy in TCRdb shows in-frame clones only, minus some. Of 660,000 or so clones in the sample, roughly 95% are singletons; the top ten hold more than 0.085%. Sequencing used naive CD8+ T cells sorted from blood. The receptor source for this set is a woman aged 25 to 39 in good health.

The chain links TRBV7-9 to TRBJ2-7; possible D gene TRBD2, 5 bases. V was clipped by 2 bases and J by 2 bases, with 10 bases between them. This CDR3 comprises 14 residues. Per the germline V gene, CDR1 is SEHNR and CDR2 is FQNEAQ (reference sequence). CDR3 region: CASSLSIAPYEQYF. Written as DNA, the CDR3 is TGTGCCAGCAGCTTATCGATAGCGCCCTACGAGCAGTACTTC.

The chain joins TRBV9 to TRBJ2-3; 10 bases fit TRBD1. Germline V gene data show CDR1 as SGDLS and CDR2 as YYNGEE. Trimming removed 3 bases from V and 6 bases from J; junction bases left unmatched: 13. The CDR3 has 17 residues. Here the CDR3 reads CASSGPPRQGAWDTQYF. The DNA for the CDR3 is TGTGCCAGCAGCGGCCCACCTCGACAGGGGGCATGGGATACGCAGTATTTT.

Remarks on this clone: The same CDR3 can be traced to other DNA sequences in this sample. The chain joins TRBV27 to TRBJ2-1; D is uncertain. V lost 5 bases and J 6 bases, leaving 5 bases between the germline ends. The V gene's germline CDR1 is MNHEY and CDR2 SMNVEV (reference sequence). The CDR3 sequence is 11 residues long. The CDR3 loop is CASSPGNEQFF. CDR3 coding DNA: TGTGCCAGCAGTCCTGGCAATGAGCAGTTCTTC.

V and J are TRBV19 and TRBJ1-5; no firm D call. Trimming removed 2 bases from V and 4 bases from J, with 12 bases in between. The germline V gene encodes CDR1 LNHDA and CDR2 SQIVND (reference sequence). CDR3 length: 15 residues. Here the CDR3 DNA reads TGTGCCAGTAGTATACTCAGGACGGGGAATCAGCCCCAGCATTTT. Amino acid sequence: CASSILRTGNQPQHF.

V usage is TRBV23-1 and J usage is TRBJ2-5; D not resolved. TRBV23-1 is recorded as an ORF, its role being uncertain. V was shortened by 4 bases and J by 5 bases, with 17 bases between the two germline ends. This CDR3 spans 15 amino acids. This chain's CDR3 is CASSPVLAIGETQYF. In DNA form, the CDR3 reads TGCGCCAGCAGTCCGGTCCTCGCTATCGGGGAGACCCAGTACTTC.

V usage is TRBV6-1 and J usage is TRBJ1-3; D not certain. V was cut by 1 base and J by 0 bases, with 7 bases left in between. In germline, CDR1 is MNHNS, CDR2 SASEGT. This CDR3 is 15 amino acids long. The CDR3 bases are TGTGCCAGCAGTGAAGTCAGGAGCTCTGGAAACACCATATATTTT. Amino acids: CASSEVRSSGNTIYF.

The chain has TRBV7-9 and TRBJ2-1, with D hard to call. The germline CDR1 and CDR2 sequences are SEHNR and FQNEAQ (reference sequence). V shed 5 bases and J shed 8 bases, with 22 bases lying between them. There are 16 residues in the CDR3. Here the CDR3 DNA reads TGTGCCAGCAGCGGACCGTCTAGGCTCCCGGTCGATGAGCAGTTCTTC. Translation gives CASSGPSRLPVDEQFF.

The chain has TRBV28 and TRBJ1-1; D uncertain. V lost 2 bases and J lost 1, with 14 bases in between. Germline CDR1 is MDHEN and CDR2 is SYDVKM. The CDR3 spans 16 residues. CDR3 coding DNA: TGTGCCAGCAGTTTACCCCTCCGTATAGGGAACACTGAAGCTTTCTTT. This encodes CASSLPLRIGNTEAFF.

This chain connects TRBV9 to TRBJ2-3; D call uncertain. The V end was cut by 4 bases, the J end by 2 bases, with 8 bases between. The germline V gene has CDR1 SGDLS and CDR2 YYNGEE. The CDR3 covers 13 residues. CDR3 loop: CASSSLNTDTQYF. The DNA for the CDR3 is TGTGCCAGCAGCAGCCTGAACACAGATACGCAGTATTTT.

This chain uses TRBV11-2 with TRBJ2-7; 7 nucleotides match TRBD2. With 5 bases clipped from V and 3 bases from J, the junction kept 10 bases outside the gene matches. CDR3 length equals 15 residues. Per the germline V gene, CDR1 is SGHAT and CDR2 is FQNNGV. CDR3 nucleotide sequence: TGTGCCAGCAGCGCCCTGCGGGAGTCCCTCTACGAGCAGTACTTC. It specifies CASSALRESLYEQYF.

The genes are TRBV28 and TRBJ2-2; D is possibly TRBD2 (6 bases). The CDR3 is 15 residues long. V dropped 5 bases and J dropped 1 base, with 11 bases sitting between them. The germline CDR1 and CDR2 sequences are MDHEN and SYDVKM. CDR3 loop: CASSGGAMNTGELFF. The CDR3 DNA follows: TGTGCCAGCAGTGGAGGGGCTATGAACACCGGGGAGCTGTTTTTT.

The V call is TRBV14, the J call TRBJ2-7, with D uncertain. CDR3 length equals 15 residues. Trimming stripped 0 bases from V and 2 bases from J, with 11 bases between. Germline V gene data show CDR1 as SGHDN and CDR2 as FVKESK. DNA of the CDR3: TGTGCCAGCAGCCAAGAGGAACAGTACCCCTACGAGCAGTACTTC. Its protein is CASSQEEQYPYEQYF.

The chain carries TRBV4-1 and TRBJ1-5; D call uncertain. Germline lookup yields CDR1 MGHRA and CDR2 YSYEKL. This CDR3 region has 13 residues. V lost 0 bases and J lost 5, with 5 bases in between. CDR3 DNA sequence: TGCGCCAGCAGCCAAGACAGGTATCAGCCCCAGCATTTT. Amino acids: CASSQDRYQPQHF.

A few counts support this clone. This rearrangement joins TRBV11-2 to TRBJ2-7; D gene unclear. V gave up 5 bases and J gave up 3 bases, with 8 bases separating them. The length of the CDR3 is 12 residues. Looked up from germline, CDR1 is SGHAT and CDR2 is FQNNGV. The CDR3 region has the DNA TGTGCCAGCAGCCAAGACCACTACGAGCAGTACTTC. Residues: CASSQDHYEQYF.

The chain has TRBV28 and TRBJ2-7, with D unresolved. CDR1 is MDHEN, CDR2 SYDVKM, per germline. Between the trimmed V and J ends, which lost 4 bases and 0 bases, there was a span of 13 bases. CDR3 length: 15 amino acids. The CDR3 region has the DNA TGTGCCAGCAGTTCCCTAGACGGCCTCTCCTACGAGCAGTACTTC. Protein sequence: CASSSLDGLSYEQYF.

V is TRBV2 and J is TRBJ2-5; 12 positions match TRBD2. Trimming at V came to 4 bases and at J to 5 bases, leaving 8 bases not matched to a gene. Per the germline V gene, CDR1 is SNHLY and CDR2 is FYNNEI. This CDR3 comprises 16 residues. This CDR3 reads CASSAELAGGAETQYF. The CDR3 DNA reads TGTGCCAGCAGTGCCGAACTAGCGGGAGGTGCGGAGACCCAGTACTTC. Looking up the rest from reference TRBV2 and TRBJ2-5 gives the full variable domain: EPEVTQTPSHQVTQMGQEVILRCVPISNHLYFYWYRQILGQKVEFLVSFYNNEISEKSEIFDDQFSVERPDGSNFTLKIRSTKLEDSAMYFCASSAELAGGAETQYFGPGTRLLVL.

The genes are TRBV28 and TRBJ2-3; possibly TRBD1 for D (5 bases). Germline V gives CDR1 MDHEN, CDR2 SYDVKM. The CDR3 runs to 16 residues. Trimming stripped 3 bases from V and 0 bases from J, with 13 bases between. The CDR3 sequence is CASSFPGRRSTDTQYF. CDR3 DNA sequence: TGTGCCAGCAGTTTTCCAGGGCGCAGGAGCACAGATACGCAGTATTTT.